The present entry profiles one T cell receptor beta chain with its context. What it recognizes is unknown. The data were obtained in a study of beta chain features in type 1 diabetes. V was pared by 6 bases and J by 3 bases, with 5 bases of the junction left unmatched. Germline CDR1 is LNHDA and CDR2 is SQIVND (reference sequence). The CDR3 has 15 amino acids. Expressed TCRB transcripts were sequenced, since all the RNA that had been isolated was reverse transcribed. Clones were sequenced by immunoSEQ multiplex PCR, and TCRdb holds only the in-frame ones, with some missing. The table records roughly 170,000 clones, approximately 13% of them present only once. Findings of the study overall: VDJ junctions from patients with type 1 diabetes contained fewer insertions and more deletions.

The specimen sequenced was central memory CD4+ T cells from blood. The clonotype originates from a woman younger than 30 in good health. This chain connects TRBV19 to TRBJ2-3; TRBD2 matches at 11 bases. The CDR3 sequence: CASSDSGRVTDTQYF. The CDR3 nucleotides read TGTGCCAGTAGCGATAGCGGGAGGGTAACAGATACGCAGTATTTT.